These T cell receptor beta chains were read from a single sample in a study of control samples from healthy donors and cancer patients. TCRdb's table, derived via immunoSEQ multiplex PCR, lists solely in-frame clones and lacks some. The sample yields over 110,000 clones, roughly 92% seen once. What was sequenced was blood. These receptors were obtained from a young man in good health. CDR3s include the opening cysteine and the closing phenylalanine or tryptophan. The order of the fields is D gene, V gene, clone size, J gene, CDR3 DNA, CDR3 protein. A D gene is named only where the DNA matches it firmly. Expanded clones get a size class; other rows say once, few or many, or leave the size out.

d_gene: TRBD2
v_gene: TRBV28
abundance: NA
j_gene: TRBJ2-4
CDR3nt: TGTGCCAGCAGTTTATTACCCTTAGCGGGAAAAAACATTCAGTACTTC
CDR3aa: CASSLLPLAGKNIQYF

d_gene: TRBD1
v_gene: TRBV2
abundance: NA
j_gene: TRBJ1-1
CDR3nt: TGTGCCAGCAGGGGACAGGGGACTGAAGCTTTCTTT
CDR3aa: CASRGQGTEAFF

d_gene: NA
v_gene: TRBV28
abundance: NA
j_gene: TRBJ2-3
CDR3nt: TGTGCCAGCAGTTTCTCGGGTAGCACAGATACGCAGTATTTT
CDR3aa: CASSFSGSTDTQYF

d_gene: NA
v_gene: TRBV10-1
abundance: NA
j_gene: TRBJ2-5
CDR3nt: TGCGCCAGCAGTGGAATGGGGGAGACCCAGTACTTC
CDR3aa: CASSGMGETQYF

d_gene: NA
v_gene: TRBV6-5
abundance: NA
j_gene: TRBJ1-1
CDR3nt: TGTGCCAGCATCATGGGCACTGAAGCTTTCTTT
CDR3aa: CASIMGTEAFF

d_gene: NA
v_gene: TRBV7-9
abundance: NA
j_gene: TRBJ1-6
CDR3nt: TGTGCCAGCGCTCCGACAGGCTATAATTCACCCCTCCACTTT
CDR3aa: CASAPTGYNSPLHF

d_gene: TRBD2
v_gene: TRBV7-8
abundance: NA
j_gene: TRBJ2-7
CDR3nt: TGTGCCAGCAGCTTATATAACCGGGACAGAGGACTAGCGGGAGAAGGGGAGCAGTACTTC
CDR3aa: CASSLYNRDRGLAGEGEQYF

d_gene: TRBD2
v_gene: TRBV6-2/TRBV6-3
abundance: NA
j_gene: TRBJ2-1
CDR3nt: TGTGCCAGCAGTCCCGGGACTAGCGTCTACAATGAGCAGTTCTTC
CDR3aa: CASSPGTSVYNEQFF

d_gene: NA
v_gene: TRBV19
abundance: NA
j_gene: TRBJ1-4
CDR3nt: TGTGCCAGTAGTATGAGGGCTCAGGGGCTAAATGAAAAACTGTTTTTT
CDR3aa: CASSMRAQGLNEKLFF

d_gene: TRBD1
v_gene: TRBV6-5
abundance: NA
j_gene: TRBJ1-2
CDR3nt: TGTGCCAGCAGTTACCTCCGACAGGGAAGCTATGGCTACACCTTC
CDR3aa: CASSYLRQGSYGYTF

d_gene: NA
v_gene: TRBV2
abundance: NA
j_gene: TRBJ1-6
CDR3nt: TGTGCCAGCAGTGAAAGGACAGCAAATAATTCACCCCTCCACTTT
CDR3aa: CASSERTANNSPLHF

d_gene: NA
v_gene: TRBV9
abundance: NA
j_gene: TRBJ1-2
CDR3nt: TGTGCCAGCAGCGTAGACCCGCAGACTAACTATGGCTACACCTTC
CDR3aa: CASSVDPQTNYGYTF

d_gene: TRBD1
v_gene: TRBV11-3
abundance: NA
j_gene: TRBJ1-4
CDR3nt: TGTGCCAGCAGCTTACTTCCCGGGACAGGGGATGAAAAACTGTTTTTT
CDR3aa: CASSLLPGTGDEKLFF

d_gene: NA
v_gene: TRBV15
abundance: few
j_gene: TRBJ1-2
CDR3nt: TGTGCCACCAGCTCAAACAGGCGGCTTAACTATGGCTACACCTTC
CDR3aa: CATSSNRRLNYGYTF

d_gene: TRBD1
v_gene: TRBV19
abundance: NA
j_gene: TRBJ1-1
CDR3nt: TGTGCCAGTAGTCCGAGGACAGGGCTGAACACTGAAGCTTTCTTT
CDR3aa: CASSPRTGLNTEAFF

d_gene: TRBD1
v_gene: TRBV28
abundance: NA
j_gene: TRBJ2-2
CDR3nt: TGTGCCAGCCCGACCGGGACAGCAAACACCGGGGAGCTGTTTTTT
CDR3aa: CASPTGTANTGELFF

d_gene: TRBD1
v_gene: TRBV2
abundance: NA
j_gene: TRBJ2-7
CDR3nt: TGTGCCAGCAGTCCCACGGGACAGCCCTACGAGCAGTACTTC
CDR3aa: CASSPTGQPYEQYF

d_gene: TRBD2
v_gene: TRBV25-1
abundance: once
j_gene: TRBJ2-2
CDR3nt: TGTGCCAGCAGTGAAGGGACTAGCGGGAGAGGGGCCGGGGAGCTGTTTTTT
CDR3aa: CASSEGTSGRGAGELFF

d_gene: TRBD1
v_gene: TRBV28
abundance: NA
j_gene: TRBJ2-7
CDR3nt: TGTGCCAGCAGTTCCCACAGGGGTAAGCACGAGCAGTACTTC
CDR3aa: CASSSHRGKHEQYF

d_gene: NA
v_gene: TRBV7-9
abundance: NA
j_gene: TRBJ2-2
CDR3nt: TGTGCCAGCAGCCAACCGACTGGCGGGGAGCTGTTTTTT
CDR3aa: CASSQPTGGELFF

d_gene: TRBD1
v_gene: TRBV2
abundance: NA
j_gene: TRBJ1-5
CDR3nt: TGTGCCAGCAGCCGACAGGGAACCGCGGCCCAGCATTTT
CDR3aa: CASSRQGTAAQHF

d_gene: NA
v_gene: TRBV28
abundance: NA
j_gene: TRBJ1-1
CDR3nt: TGTGCCAGCAGCCCTCGGACGGGGAACACTGAAGCTTTCTTT
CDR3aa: CASSPRTGNTEAFF

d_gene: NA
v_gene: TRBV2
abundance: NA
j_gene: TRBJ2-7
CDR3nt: TGTGCCAGCAGGAAAGCGGATAAGACCTACGAGCAGTACTTC
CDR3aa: CASRKADKTYEQYF